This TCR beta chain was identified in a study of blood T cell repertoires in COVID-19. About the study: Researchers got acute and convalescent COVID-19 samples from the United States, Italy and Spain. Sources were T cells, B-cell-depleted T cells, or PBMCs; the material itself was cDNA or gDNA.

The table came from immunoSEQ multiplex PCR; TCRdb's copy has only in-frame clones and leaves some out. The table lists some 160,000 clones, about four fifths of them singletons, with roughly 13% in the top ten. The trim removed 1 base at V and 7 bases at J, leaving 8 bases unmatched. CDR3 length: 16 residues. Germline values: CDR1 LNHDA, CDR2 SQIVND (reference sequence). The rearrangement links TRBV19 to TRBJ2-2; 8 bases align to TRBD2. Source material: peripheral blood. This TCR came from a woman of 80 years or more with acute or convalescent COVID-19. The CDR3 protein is CASSIGNSGIDGELFF. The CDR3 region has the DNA TGTGCCAGTAGTATAGGTAATAGCGGGATCGACGGGGAGCTGTTTTTT.